This entry lists 24 T cell receptor beta chains sequenced from one sample in a study of spatial heterogeneity in lung cancer. A single record per CDR3 protein comes from TCRdb applying MiXCR to the 5' RACE reads. Altogether over 85,000 distinct CDR3 sequences are present, approximately 19% being singletons, with the ten largest covering 20% to 25%. Time point of the sample: blood at routine non-recurrence follow-up after resection. Sequencing used PBMCs, obtained at follow-up. These receptors were taken from a male donor with early-stage non-small cell lung cancer.

Only a few counts were recorded for this clonotype. This chain joins TRBV27 and TRBJ2-3, with D possibly being TRBD2 (7 bases). CDR3 size: 13 residues. The V and J ends lost 5 bases and 14 bases respectively, with 20 bases between them. The germline CDR1 and CDR2 sequences are MNHEY and SMNVEV (reference sequence). For the CDR3, the DNA is TGTGCCAGCAGTCCCATGAGGGGGGGGGACTGGTATTTT. Translation gives CASSPMRGGDWYF.

This clonotype appeared a few times. The chain uses TRBV3-1 and TRBJ1-1; D is undetermined. The germline V and J ends were trimmed by 0 bases and 1 base, with 6 bases remaining between them. This CDR3 contains 14 residues. The germline CDR1 and CDR2 sequences are LGHDT and YNNKEL (reference sequence). This CDR3 reads CASSQEAPNTEAFF. The CDR3 coding sequence is TGTGCCAGCAGCCAAGAGGCCCCGAACACTGAAGCTTTCTTT.

The chain joins TRBV12-3 or TRBV12-4 to TRBJ1-6, with 9 positions matching TRBD1. The CDR3 has 14 residues. J was trimmed by 6 bases and V by 6 bases; bases with no gene match: 3. The CDR3 nucleotides read TGTGCCAGCAGCCAACAGGGGGCTAATTCACCCCTCCACTTT. It translates to CASSQQGANSPLHF.

This clonotype has ten or more counts. The V and J genes are TRBV4-3 and TRBJ2-5; no definite D call. The CDR3 consists of 14 residues. In germline, CDR1 is LGHNA, CDR2 YSLEER. V was pared by 4 bases and J by 1 base, with 10 bases between. DNA of the CDR3: TGCGCCAGCAGCCCCTTTAGCTTCCAAGAGACCCAGTACTTC. Protein product: CASSPFSFQETQYF.

The chain joins TRBV24-1 to TRBJ1-2; D possibly corresponds to TRBD1 (6 bases). Between the trimmed V and J ends, which lost 2 bases and 4 bases, there was a span of 25 bases. The germline gives CDR1 KGHDR, CDR2 SFDVKD. The CDR3 is 19 amino acids. The CDR3 sequence: CATSDSRARGSAEGYGYTF. The CDR3 DNA is TGTGCCACCAGTGATTCTCGGGCCAGGGGCTCAGCAGAGGGCTATGGCTACACCTTC.

This clonotype came up many times. V gene TRBV7-3 combines with J gene TRBJ1-5; 8 nucleotides agree with TRBD1. CDR3 length equals 16 residues. From germline, CDR1 is SGHTA and CDR2 FQGTGA. V was clipped by 5 bases and J by 3 bases; unmatched bases: 9. The CDR3 DNA is TGTGCCAGCAGCACCTGGACAGGGTGGAACAATCAGCCCCAGCATTTT. Its translation: CASSTWTGWNNQPQHF.

The chain couples TRBV6-5 to TRBJ2-7, with unresolved D. Deletions cut 6 bases from V and 5 bases from J, with 20 bases between. Per germline, CDR1 MNHEY and CDR2 SVGAGI. CDR3 length: 15 residues. The CDR3 coding sequence is TGTGCCAGCAGCCCGTTATCGCCAGCCAGCGACGAGCAGTACTTC. Protein sequence: CASSPLSPASDEQYF.

CDR3 bases: TGCAGCGTTCACCTCGTCCGTGAAGCTTTCTTT. Translation: CSVHLVREAFF. This rearrangement joins TRBV29-1 to TRBJ1-1, with D unclear. Trimming shortened V by 5 bases and J by 7 bases, and 11 bases separated the two germline ends. Germline V gene lookup returns CDR1 SQVTM and CDR2 ANQGSEA. The CDR3 contains 11 residues.

The chain is built from TRBV20-1 and TRBJ1-2, with D hard to call. The CDR3 runs 14 residues. Between the trimmed V and J ends, which lost 0 bases and 4 bases, there was a span of 12 bases. The germline V gene has CDR1 DFQATT and CDR2 SNEGSKA (reference sequence). CDR3 amino acids: CSARDPHGGYGYTF. CDR3 bases: TGCAGTGCTAGAGATCCACACGGAGGCTATGGCTACACCTTC.

The V call is TRBV9, the J call TRBJ1-3; D is ambiguous. The CDR3 totals 20 residues. Trimming left V 0 bases short and J 0 bases short, with 22 bases between. CDR1 and CDR2 from the germline V gene are SGDLS and YYNGEE. The CDR3 here is CASSVEGSVRPQNSGNTIYF. In DNA form, the CDR3 reads TGTGCCAGCAGCGTAGAAGGGAGTGTTAGGCCGCAAAACTCTGGAAACACCATATATTTT.

This clonotype was seen ten or more times. The chain couples TRBV6-2 or TRBV6-3 to TRBJ2-5; D possibly corresponds to TRBD1 (6 bases). Germline-derived CDR1 and CDR2 are MNHEY and SVGEGT. This CDR3 region has 12 residues. The ends were cut back, 3 bases at V and 14 bases at J, with 16 bases in the middle. This CDR3 reads CASSYTGTPFYF. CDR3 bases: TGTGCCAGCAGTTATACCGGGACACCTTTTTACTTC.

As for this clonotype: Because the CDR3 is missing its conserved closing phenylalanine or tryptophan, this is likely a read error. The chain carries TRBV5-6 and TRBJ1-2; D is possibly TRBD1 (5 bases). This CDR3 contains 14 residues. CDR1 SGHDT and CDR2 YYEEEE come from the germline V gene. Trimming pared 2 bases from V and 2 bases from J, leaving 10 bases between. The CDR3 DNA reads as TGTGCCAGCAGCTTACAGGAATCAAACTATGGCTACACCCTC. It is translated as CASSLQESNYGYTL.

This clonotype was counted a few times. The V and J genes are TRBV6-5 and TRBJ2-7; 10 bases align to TRBD2. CDR3 length: 14 residues. CDR1 and CDR2 (germline): MNHEY, SVGAGI. The V and J ends lost 4 bases and 3 bases, in that order; junction bases with no gene match: 3. CDR3 DNA sequence: TGTGCCAGCAGTTCTAGCGGGAGATACTACGAGCAGTACTTC. Translating gives CASSSSGRYYEQYF.

This clonotype occurred a few times. The chain employs TRBV6-6 and TRBJ1-2, with 8 positions matching TRBD1. J gave up 8 bases and V 7 bases, and 18 bases lay outside the gene matches. Germline V gene sequence: CDR1 MNHNY, CDR2 SVGAGI (reference sequence). The CDR3 extends over 16 amino acids. Here the CDR3 reads CASTTGGGGSHGGYTF. CDR3 nucleotides: TGTGCCAGCACCACAGGGGGTGGCGGGTCCCACGGAGGCTACACCTTC.

The table lists this clonotype with a few counts. The chain has TRBV24-1 and TRBJ2-5, with 13 bases aligning to TRBD2. Germline V lookup: CDR1 KGHDR, CDR2 SFDVKD. Unmatched junction bases numbered 2, after V lost 3 bases and J lost 2 bases. There are 16 residues in the CDR3. The CDR3 DNA reads TGTGCCACCAGTGATGCGGGACTAGCGGGGCAAGAGACCCAGTACTTC. It yields the protein CATSDAGLAGQETQYF.

This clonotype was seen at least ten times. V is TRBV29-1 and J is TRBJ2-1, with a tentative D call TRBD2 (6 bases). Germline V gene sequence: CDR1 SQVTM, CDR2 ANQGSEA. CDR3 length: 13 amino acids. CDR3 nucleotide sequence: TGCACCATCCAGGGACTGAGAGGCAATGAGCAGTTCTTC. This encodes CTIQGLRGNEQFF.

The rearrangement uses TRBV24-1 and TRBJ2-1; 12 bases are a match to TRBD2. Germline CDR1 is KGHDR and CDR2 is SFDVKD. V gave up 7 bases and J gave up 9 bases; unmatched junction bases: 3. The length of the CDR3 is 13 residues. As DNA, the CDR3 is TGTGCCACCAGCACTAGCGGGAGGTTTGAGCAGTTCTTC. Translated, it gives CATSTSGRFEQFF.

The rearrangement uses TRBV7-2 and TRBJ1-1; 7 bases line up with TRBD1. CDR3 length equals 14 residues. V dropped 5 bases and J dropped 5; count of bases not matched to a gene: 8. Germline-derived CDR1 and CDR2 are SGHTA and FQGNSA. The CDR3 is CASSPPGGRTEAFF. DNA of the CDR3: TGTGCCAGCAGCCCACCAGGGGGGAGAACTGAAGCTTTCTTT.

This clonotype was observed a few times. J is TRBJ2-2 and V is TRBV18; perhaps TRBD1 as D (5 bases). CDR1 is KGHSH, CDR2 LQKENI, per germline. The CDR3 contains 17 residues. V lost 4 bases to trimming and J lost 5 bases, with 20 bases between them. The CDR3 here is CASSQQTTGPWTGELFF. DNA for the CDR3: TGTGCCAGCTCACAACAGACAACAGGCCCCTGGACCGGGGAGCTGTTTTTT.

This clonotype was counted between two and nine times. The J gene is TRBJ2-2, the V gene TRBV2; D remains ambiguous. V lost 5 bases and J lost 1, with 8 bases in between. This CDR3 region has 14 residues. Per the germline V gene, CDR1 is SNHLY and CDR2 is FYNNEI. CDR3 region: CASSYTLNTGELFF. Here the CDR3 DNA reads TGTGCCAGCAGTTACACGCTGAACACCGGGGAGCTGTTTTTT.

The chain recombines TRBV25-1 with TRBJ2-3; TRBD2 is a possible D gene (5 bases). Trimming left V 4 bases short and J 3 bases short, with 8 bases between. Germline values: CDR1 MGHDK, CDR2 SYGVNS. The CDR3 consists of 13 residues. The CDR3 protein is CASSVTGTDTQYF. The CDR3 DNA is TGTGCCAGCAGTGTAACGGGGACAGATACGCAGTATTTT.

In this sample, this clonotype turned up a few times. V and J are TRBV20-1 and TRBJ1-2; D not certain. The CDR3 is 13 residues long. With 0 bases removed from V and 5 bases from J, the gap between germline ends came to 10 bases. The germline V gene has CDR1 DFQATT and CDR2 SNEGSKA (reference sequence). The CDR3 sequence: CSARDQVSYGYTF. CDR3 DNA: TGCAGTGCTAGAGATCAAGTCAGTTATGGCTACACCTTC.

This clonotype was recorded a few times. The chain joins TRBV5-1 to TRBJ2-1; D call uncertain. Trimming took off 0 bases at V and 0 bases at J, with 7 bases between the two ends. Germline lookup yields CDR1 SGHRS and CDR2 YFSETQ. CDR3 size: 15 residues. Here the CDR3 DNA reads TGCGCCAGCAGCTTGGCAGCAGGCTCCTACAATGAGCAGTTCTTC. Translating gives CASSLAAGSYNEQFF.

The genes are TRBV20-1 and TRBJ2-2; D might be TRBD1 (7 bases). The CDR3 runs to 14 residues. Trimming shortened V by 4 bases and J by 8 bases, and 17 bases separated the two germline ends. Germline CDR1 and CDR2: DFQATT and SNEGSKA (reference sequence). DNA for the CDR3: TGCAGTGCTACGGGACAGCTTGCGGGAGGGGAGCTGTTTTTT. Its translation: CSATGQLAGGELFF.